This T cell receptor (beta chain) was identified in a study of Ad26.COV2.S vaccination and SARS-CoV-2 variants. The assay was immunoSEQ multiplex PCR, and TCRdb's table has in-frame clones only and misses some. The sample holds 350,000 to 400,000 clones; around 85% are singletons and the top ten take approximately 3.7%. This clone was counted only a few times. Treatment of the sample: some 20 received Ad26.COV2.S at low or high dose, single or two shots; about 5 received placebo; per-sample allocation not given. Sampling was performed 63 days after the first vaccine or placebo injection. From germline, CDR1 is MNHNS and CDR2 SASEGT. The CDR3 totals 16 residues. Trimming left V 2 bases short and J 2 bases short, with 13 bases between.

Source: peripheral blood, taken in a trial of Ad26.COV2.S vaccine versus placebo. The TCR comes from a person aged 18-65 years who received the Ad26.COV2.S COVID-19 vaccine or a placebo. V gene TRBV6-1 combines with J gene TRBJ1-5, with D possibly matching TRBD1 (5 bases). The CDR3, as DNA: TGTGCCAGCAGTGAATGGAAGGGGAGCGGCAATCAGCCCCAGCATTTT. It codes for CASSEWKGSGNQPQHF.